This T cell receptor beta chain was recovered during a study of breast tumors, draining lymph nodes, adjacent tissues. The V gene's germline CDR1 is SEHNR and CDR2 FQNEAQ (reference sequence). This CDR3 spans 15 amino acids. Whole-study results and caveats: Compared with basal-like, luminal-like tumors shared significantly more repertoire with nontumor tissue. Compared with lymph nodes, tumors were less diverse; compared with nontumor tissue, more. The lymph node origin of tumor T cells was framed as consistent with a hypothesis, not demonstrated.

Concerning this clonotype: The target antigen is unknown. Compared with germline, one end of the junction differs, possibly owing to a read error.

Samples came from axillary lymph nodes draining the breast cancer. Using its own MiXCR run on the multiplex PCR reads, TCRdb lists one record per CDR3 protein. The sample contains fewer than 85,000 distinct CDR3 sequences, roughly a fifth of which appear only once. Sequenced material: axillary lymph node tissue. This receptor was identified in a female donor with breast cancer. Some clones in this sample may be carry-over from other donors' samples. The V call is TRBV7-9, the J call TRBJ1-6, with TRBD1 as a possible D gene (5 bases). The CDR3 DNA sequence: TGTGCCAGCAGCTTAGGCAGATGGGGGGATTCACTCCTCCACTTT. Protein: CASSLGRWGDSLLHF.